This TCR beta chain was observed in a study of blood T cell repertoires in COVID-19. Looking at the study overall: Sites across the United States, Italy and Spain contributed samples from acute and convalescent COVID-19. The cDNA or gDNA used as material had been derived from T cells, B-cell-depleted T cells, or PBMCs.

CDR3 length equals 13 residues. Deletions cut 4 bases from V and 10 bases from J, with 19 bases between. The germline CDR1 and CDR2 sequences are SQVTM and ANQGSEA. Original handling: Amplification with reference gene primers provided the estimates of nucleated cell counts. The table came from immunoSEQ multiplex PCR; TCRdb's copy has only in-frame clones and leaves some out. The V and J calls and the clone size are those of that table, but D and trimming were determined from the DNA. This sample carries 150,000 to 200,000 clones, around 82% of them seen once, and the ten largest clones take roughly 11%.

The receptor's source is a man aged 55 to 70 with active or convalescent COVID-19. The chain recombines TRBV29-1 with TRBJ1-2, with D hard to call. Sequences were obtained from peripheral blood. CDR3 loop: CSVAHDTKGVYTF. The CDR3 nucleotides read TGCAGCGTTGCCCACGACACTAAGGGAGTCTACACCTTC.